This is a list of T cell receptor beta chains from one sample in a study of blood T cell repertoires in COVID-19. The protocol was immunoSEQ multiplex PCR, while the TCRdb copy is restricted to in-frame clones and leaves out a portion. This table has 55,000 to 75,000 clones, around 80% appearing once. Input material: peripheral blood. Source of these receptors: a human donor in a cohort sampled during active COVID-19. The CDR3 runs from the conserved cysteine through the conserved F or W. D genes are given only for firm matches. Rows give clone size only sometimes, using once, few, many, or a class for an expanded clone.

V: TRBV9; D: NA; size: NA; J: TRBJ2-3; DNA: TGTGCCTCCTCCTCCAGGGCAGGCACAGATACGCAGTATTTT; CDR3: CASSSRAGTDTQYF
V: TRBV5-6; D: NA; size: NA; J: TRBJ1-3; DNA: TGTGCCAGCAGCTTGTCCCCCCTCTCTGGAAACACCATATATTTT; CDR3: CASSLSPLSGNTIYF
V: TRBV5-8; D: TRBD1; size: NA; J: TRBJ2-5; DNA: TGTGCCAGCGCAATCCGGACAGGGGGCGTTGAGACCCAGTACTTC; CDR3: CASAIRTGGVETQYF
V: TRBV7-9; D: NA; size: NA; J: TRBJ2-7; DNA: TGTGCCAGCAGCTCGACACTTACCCCCTACGAGCAGTACTTC; CDR3: CASSSTLTPYEQYF
V: TRBV6-4; D: NA; size: NA; J: TRBJ2-3; DNA: TGTGCCAGCAGTGAGGGGCAACAGACGGATACGCAGTATTTT; CDR3: CASSEGQQTDTQYF
V: TRBV7-3; D: TRBD2; size: NA; J: TRBJ2-3; DNA: TGTGCCAGCTCACTAGCGGGGCCGCTGGATACGCAGTATTTT; CDR3: CASSLAGPLDTQYF
V: TRBV18; D: NA; size: NA; J: TRBJ2-2; DNA: TGTGCCAGCTCACCACTTTCGTCCGGGGAGCTGTTTTTT; CDR3: CASSPLSSGELFF
V: TRBV5-4; D: TRBD1; size: NA; J: TRBJ2-5; DNA: TGTGCCAGCAGCGTCGACAGGGTAGAGACCCAGTACTTC; CDR3: CASSVDRVETQYF
V: TRBV19; D: TRBD1; size: NA; J: TRBJ2-3; DNA: TGTGCCAGTAGTAATAGGGGACAGGACAGCACAGATACGCAGTATTTT; CDR3: CASSNRGQDSTDTQYF
V: TRBV5-4; D: NA; size: NA; J: TRBJ2-7; DNA: TGTGCCAGCAGCTTGGAAGGGCCCCTTGGGAGCGAGCAGTACTTC; CDR3: CASSLEGPLGSEQYF
V: TRBV5-1; D: NA; size: NA; J: TRBJ2-5; DNA: TGCGCCAGCAGCTTGGGGGTCGGAGCGGAGACCCAGTACTTC; CDR3: CASSLGVGAETQYF
V: TRBV5-1; D: NA; size: NA; J: TRBJ1-2; DNA: TGCGCCAGCAGCTTGAAAGGGGACTATGGCTACACCTTC; CDR3: CASSLKGDYGYTF
V: TRBV9; D: TRBD2; size: NA; J: TRBJ2-7; DNA: TGTGCCAGCAGCGCGAGCGGGACCCAAGGGCAGTACTTC; CDR3: CASSASGTQGQYF
V: TRBV5-1; D: NA; size: many; J: TRBJ2-7; DNA: TGCGCCAGCAGCCCCGGGATTCCCTCCTACGAGCAGTACTTC; CDR3: CASSPGIPSYEQYF
V: TRBV27; D: TRBD1; size: NA; J: TRBJ1-2; DNA: TGTGCCAGCAGTTCACTCCGGGACAGGGGCCAGAGGGGCTACACCTTC; CDR3: CASSSLRDRGQRGYTF
V: TRBV18; D: NA; size: NA; J: TRBJ2-3; DNA: TGTGCCAGCTCACGGGCAGACAGCACAGATACGCAGTATTTT; CDR3: CASSRADSTDTQYF
V: TRBV2; D: TRBD2; size: NA; J: TRBJ2-1; DNA: TGTGCCAGCAGTGCCGGGAGGGCCTACAATGAGCAGTTCTTC; CDR3: CASSAGRAYNEQFF
V: TRBV20-1; D: TRBD2; size: NA; J: TRBJ2-7; DNA: TGCAGTGCTAGTGTCGCACTAGCGGGAGGGCCGGGGGACGAGCAGTACTTC; CDR3: CSASVALAGGPGDEQYF
V: TRBV11-3; D: NA; size: once; J: TRBJ2-2; DNA: TGTGCCAGCAGCTTCCGGACCGGGGAGCTGTTTTTT; CDR3: CASSFRTGELFF
V: TRBV28; D: NA; size: NA; J: TRBJ1-5; DNA: TGTGCCACCACGCGGGTGGGCAATCAGCCCCAGCATTTT; CDR3: CATTRVGNQPQHF
V: TRBV12-5; D: TRBD2; size: NA; J: TRBJ2-1; DNA: TGTGCTAGTGGCCCGGGACTAGCGGGAGAGCAGTTCTTC; CDR3: CASGPGLAGEQFF
V: TRBV19; D: NA; size: once; J: TRBJ2-5; DNA: TGTGCCAGTAGTATTAGTGGAGGGAGAGGAGAGACCCAGTACTTC; CDR3: CASSISGGRGETQYF
V: TRBV27; D: TRBD2; size: NA; J: TRBJ2-7; DNA: TGTGCCAGCAGGGGCAGGGTAGCGGGAGGAAAGGAGCAGTACTTC; CDR3: CASRGRVAGGKEQYF
V: TRBV28; D: NA; size: NA; J: TRBJ1-5; DNA: TGTGCCAGCAGTTTAGGGCAAAGGAATCAGCCCCAGCATTTT; CDR3: CASSLGQRNQPQHF
V: TRBV18; D: TRBD1; size: NA; J: TRBJ1-3; DNA: TGTGCCAGCTCGCCTGGACAGGGTATGAGCTCTGGAAACACCATATATTTT; CDR3: CASSPGQGMSSGNTIYF
V: TRBV7-2; D: NA; size: NA; J: TRBJ2-3; DNA: TGTGCCAGCAGCTTAGGACTAGTCGGCTCAGATACGCAGTATTTT; CDR3: CASSLGLVGSDTQYF
V: TRBV6-2/TRBV6-3; D: TRBD1; size: NA; J: TRBJ1-4; DNA: TGTGCCAGCAGTTACAGGGGGCCGGAAAAACTGTTTTTT; CDR3: CASSYRGPEKLFF
V: TRBV7-3; D: TRBD1; size: once; J: TRBJ2-2; DNA: TGTGCCAGCAGCGTGTCAGGGGGCACCGGGGAGCTGTTTTTT; CDR3: CASSVSGGTGELFF
V: TRBV28; D: TRBD1; size: NA; J: TRBJ1-4; DNA: TGTGCCAGCAAAACGCTACAGGGGGTCCGGGAAAAACTGTTTTTT; CDR3: CASKTLQGVREKLFF
V: TRBV6-5; D: NA; size: few; J: TRBJ2-7; DNA: TGTGCCAGCGGCACCTCCTACGAGCAGTACTTC; CDR3: CASGTSYEQYF
V: TRBV27; D: NA; size: NA; J: TRBJ2-7; DNA: TGTGCCAGCAGTTTTACACCGACTAACGAGCAGTACTTC; CDR3: CASSFTPTNEQYF
V: TRBV11-3; D: TRBD2; size: NA; J: TRBJ2-2; DNA: TGTGCCAGCAGCGTCGGGACTAGCGGGAGTAGTACCGGGGAGCTGTTTTTT; CDR3: CASSVGTSGSSTGELFF
V: TRBV6-2/TRBV6-3; D: NA; size: NA; J: TRBJ2-5; DNA: TGTGCCAGCAGTTACTCGAAATCGGCCCAGTACTTC; CDR3: CASSYSKSAQYF
V: TRBV6-6; D: TRBD2; size: NA; J: TRBJ2-7; DNA: TGTGCCAGCAGTCTGACTAGCGGGACCACCGTGAGCTACGAGCAGTACTTC; CDR3: CASSLTSGTTVSYEQYF
V: TRBV6-5; D: NA; size: NA; J: TRBJ2-7; DNA: TGTGCCAGCAGCCGCCCTGGGCACGACCCCTCCGAGCAGTACTTC; CDR3: CASSRPGHDPSEQYF
V: TRBV5-5; D: TRBD1; size: once; J: TRBJ1-5; DNA: TGTGCCAGCAGCGAGGGGACAGTGGGGCAGCCCCAGCATTTT; CDR3: CASSEGTVGQPQHF
V: TRBV28; D: TRBD1; size: NA; J: TRBJ1-4; DNA: TGTGCCAGCAGTTTGGTACAGGGGAATGAAAAACTGTTTTTT; CDR3: CASSLVQGNEKLFF
V: TRBV7-9; D: TRBD2; size: NA; J: TRBJ2-5; DNA: TGTGCCAGCAGCTTTGGTGGTAGCGGGGGCCTGGGGGGCGGAGAGACCCAGTACTTC; CDR3: CASSFGGSGGLGGGETQYF
V: TRBV5-1; D: TRBD2; size: NA; J: TRBJ2-1; DNA: TGCGCCAGCAAGGACGGTAGCGGGAGTCTCAATGAGCAGTTCTTC; CDR3: CASKDGSGSLNEQFF
V: TRBV28; D: TRBD1; size: NA; J: TRBJ2-7; DNA: TGTGCCAGCACCAAACAGGGGGCGTCTCAGGAGCAGTACTTC; CDR3: CASTKQGASQEQYF
V: TRBV28; D: NA; size: NA; J: TRBJ2-7; DNA: TGTGCCAGCAGACCTGTTGGGGTGGGGGCTCACTACGAGCAGTACTTC; CDR3: CASRPVGVGAHYEQYF
V: TRBV19; D: TRBD1; size: few; J: TRBJ2-2; DNA: TGTGCCAGTAGGGGGCAGGGGGCGACCGGGGAGCTGTTTTTT; CDR3: CASRGQGATGELFF
V: TRBV27; D: NA; size: NA; J: TRBJ1-1; DNA: TGTGCCAGCAGTTCGGGACTCCCCACGGCTGAAGCTTTCTTT; CDR3: CASSSGLPTAEAFF
V: TRBV7-2; D: NA; size: NA; J: TRBJ2-7; DNA: TGTGCCAGCAGCGCCGGACATGTGGGCTTCTACGAGCAGTACTTC; CDR3: CASSAGHVGFYEQYF
V: TRBV28; D: TRBD1; size: NA; J: TRBJ1-5; DNA: TGTGCCAGCAGTTTAAGGGACAGTTGGCAGCCCCAGCATTTT; CDR3: CASSLRDSWQPQHF